The 27 T cell receptor beta chains in this list originate from one sample, sequenced in a study of blood T cells in healthy people across ages. Primers used in a second PCR of roughly 7 to 12 cycles were a sample-barcoded 5' primer and a J-beta primer mix. Each CDR3 protein gets one entry after TCRdb re-called the 5' RACE reads with MiXCR. Seen here are hundreds of thousands of distinct CDR3 sequences, roughly 20% observed once, and the top ten hold roughly 3.4%. Sample: blood. The receptor set was obtained from a man aged 65 to 79 in good health.

The J gene is TRBJ1-1, the V gene TRBV2, with TRBD1 as a possible D gene (5 bases). Germline V gene sequence: CDR1 SNHLY, CDR2 FYNNEI. V gave up 5 bases and J gave up 5 bases, with 15 bases separating them. The CDR3 totals 14 residues. CDR3 residues: CASSFARERTEAFF. CDR3 coding DNA: TGTGCCAGCAGTTTTGCCAGGGAACGAACTGAAGCTTTCTTT.

In this sample, this clonotype turned up a few times. The chain employs TRBV19 and TRBJ2-1; 9 nucleotides align to TRBD1. The CDR3 totals 16 residues. Germline lookup yields CDR1 LNHDA and CDR2 SQIVND (reference sequence). V trimming: 3 bases; J trimming: 4 bases; junction bases outside the gene matches: 7. CDR3 sequence (DNA): TGTGCCAGTAGTATGTCCGGGACAGGGACGTACAATGAGCAGTTCTTC. It is translated as CASSMSGTGTYNEQFF.

This clonotype was detected a few times. The chain uses TRBV13 and TRBJ2-7; perhaps TRBD2 as D (5 bases). The germline V gene encodes CDR1 PRHDT and CDR2 FYEKMQ (reference sequence). This CDR3 contains 16 residues. The ends were cut back, 0 bases at V and 3 bases at J, with 15 bases in the middle. The CDR3: CASSLGPGERLYEQYF. For the CDR3, the DNA is TGTGCCAGCAGCTTAGGCCCCGGGGAAAGGCTCTACGAGCAGTACTTC. The full variable domain, its missing parts supplied by reference TRBV13 and TRBJ2-7, is AAGVIQSPRHLIKEKRETATLKCYPIPRHDTVYWYQQGPGQDPQFLISFYEKMQSDKGSIPDRFSAQQFSDYHSELNMSSLELGDSALYFCASSLGPGERLYEQYFGPGTRLTVT.

This clonotype was observed a few times. Compared with germline, one end of the junction differs, possibly owing to a read error. The V and J genes are TRBV7-7 and TRBJ2-5; 8 bases map to TRBD2. The CDR3 runs to 15 residues. Germline V gives CDR1 SSHAT, CDR2 FNYEAQ (reference sequence). CDR3 residues: CASSPLGAGVETQYF. In nucleotides, the CDR3 is TGTGCTAGCAGCCCTCTAGGAGCGGGAGTGGAGACCCAGTACTTC.

This chain joins TRBV30 and TRBJ1-4, with TRBD1 as a possible D gene (6 bases). Germline CDR1 and CDR2: GTSNPN and SVGIG (reference sequence). This CDR3 is 16 amino acids long. V was cut by 1 base and J by 3 bases, with 15 bases left in between. The CDR3 sequence is CAWSATPGHANEKLFF. The CDR3, as DNA: TGTGCCTGGAGTGCGACCCCGGGACACGCTAATGAAAAACTGTTTTTT.

The J gene is TRBJ1-3, the V gene TRBV5-5; D unclear. CDR3 length equals 15 residues. The germline CDR1 and CDR2 sequences are SGHKS and YYEKEE (reference sequence). Trimming took 10 bases from V and 0 from J, leaving 17 bases between them. In nucleotides, the CDR3 is TGTGCCTCTATCCCGGTGTTAAGCTCTGGAAACACCATATATTTT. Translating it yields CASIPVLSSGNTIYF.

V gene TRBV20-1 combines with J gene TRBJ2-1; 7 nucleotides line up with TRBD2. Germline V gene data show CDR1 as DFQATT and CDR2 as SNEGSKA (reference sequence). The CDR3 has 16 amino acids. The V gene end was trimmed by 0 bases and the J gene end by 3 bases; junction bases not matched to a gene: 8. The DNA for the CDR3 is TGCAGTGCTAGAGATCCCGGGACTAATTTCTACAATGAGCAGTTCTTC. This codes for CSARDPGTNFYNEQFF.

This clonotype was counted a few times. The chain combines TRBV6-5 with TRBJ1-6; D remains ambiguous. The CDR3 runs to 12 residues. The germline V and J ends were trimmed by 6 bases and 13 bases, with 13 bases remaining between them. Germline-derived CDR1 and CDR2 are MNHEY and SVGAGI. The CDR3 reads CASSTQTGPLHF. The CDR3 coding sequence is TGTGCCAGCAGCACCCAAACCGGGCCCCTCCACTTT.

The chain couples TRBV20-1 to TRBJ2-7, with 9 bases fitting TRBD1. Germline V gene sequence: CDR1 DFQATT, CDR2 SNEGSKA (reference sequence). Trimming cost V 3 bases and J 7 bases; bases outside gene matches: 13. The length of the CDR3 is 15 residues. The CDR3 sequence is CSASPSDRGKWEQYF. The DNA for the CDR3 is TGCAGTGCTAGCCCTAGCGACAGGGGGAAATGGGAGCAGTACTTC.

This clonotype was counted only a few times. The chain couples TRBV7-2 to TRBJ1-1; D gene unclear. V was trimmed by 5 bases and J by 3 bases, leaving 10 bases between them. This CDR3 comprises 13 residues. The V gene's germline CDR1 is SGHTA and CDR2 FQGNSA. CDR3 amino acids: CASSPLRDTEAFF. CDR3 nucleotides: TGTGCCAGCAGCCCCCTTAGGGACACTGAAGCTTTCTTT.

This clonotype was seen a handful of times. The chain couples TRBV2 to TRBJ1-1; D ambiguous. V dropped 7 bases and J dropped 9 bases, with 18 bases sitting between them. Germline V gene sequence: CDR1 SNHLY, CDR2 FYNNEI. This CDR3 is built from 13 residues. The CDR3 spells CASTIIREIQAFF. The DNA for the CDR3 is TGTGCCAGCACTATTATCCGGGAGATACAAGCTTTCTTT.

This clonotype was observed at least ten times. This sequence joins TRBV18 and TRBJ2-7; D is perhaps TRBD1 (5 bases). The V end lost 1 base, the J end lost 3 bases, and 7 bases lay between the germline ends. CDR3 length: 13 residues. Looked up from germline, CDR1 is KGHSH and CDR2 is LQKENI. The CDR3 coding sequence is TGTGCCAGCTCACCACAGGGGTTCTACGAGCAGTACTTC. Translating it yields CASSPQGFYEQYF.

This clonotype has a handful of counts. The genes are TRBV6-1 and TRBJ2-6; 12 nucleotides align to TRBD2. Germline V gene lookup returns CDR1 MNHNS and CDR2 SASEGT. J lost 0 bases, V lost 9 bases, and 3 bases had no gene match. The CDR3 contains 16 residues. The CDR3 DNA reads TGTGCCAGTACTAGCGGGAGGATCTCTGGGGCCAACGTCCTGACTTTC. Translated: CASTSGRISGANVLTF.

This clonotype was found a few times. V usage is TRBV4-1 and J usage is TRBJ2-5; D is perhaps TRBD1 (5 bases). With the DNA end fitting TRBJ2-7 better, the J assignment may be wrong. Germline lookup yields CDR1 MGHRA and CDR2 YSYEKL. CDR3 length: 15 amino acids. The CDR3 sequence is CASSTGYSDSYEQYF. In nucleotides, the CDR3 is TGCGCCAGCAGCACAGGATACAGCGATTCCTACGAGCAGTACTTC.

The chain couples TRBV5-1 to TRBJ1-6; D gene unclear. CDR1 and CDR2 (germline): SGHRS, YFSETQ. This CDR3 is built from 13 residues. The V gene lost 4 bases and the J gene lost 7 bases, with 9 bases spanning the gap. For the CDR3, the DNA is TGCGCCAGCAGCCTGGAAGAGAATTCACCCCTCCACTTT. Its translation: CASSLEENSPLHF. Drawing the rest from reference TRBV5-1 and TRBJ1-6, the complete variable domain is KAGVTQTPRYLIKTRGQQVTLSCSPISGHRSVSWYQQTPGQGLQFLFEYFSETQRNKGNFPGRFSGRQFSNSRSEMNVSTLELGDSALYLCASSLEENSPLHFGNGTRLTVT.

This clonotype was picked up a small number of times. The V call is TRBV28, the J call TRBJ1-1; D may be TRBD1 (5 bases). The CDR3 loop spans 16 amino acids. From germline, CDR1 is MDHEN and CDR2 SYDVKM. V was clipped by 3 bases and J by 5 bases, with 19 bases between them. In nucleotides, the CDR3 is TGTGCCAGCAGTTTTTCAGGTTTCCAGGGACGTACTGAAGCTTTCTTT. Translation gives CASSFSGFQGRTEAFF.

The rearrangement links TRBV7-9 to TRBJ2-5; 11 bases match TRBD2. Judging by the DNA end, TRBJ2-7 fits better; the J call may be wrong. Looked up from germline, CDR1 is SEHNR and CDR2 is FQNEAQ (reference sequence). The CDR3 extends over 13 amino acids. The DNA for the CDR3 is TGTGCCAGCACCGGGACTAGCGGTTACGAGCAGTACTTC. Translated: CASTGTSGYEQYF.

This clonotype has only a few counts. The rearrangement joins TRBV20-1 to TRBJ2-5; 10 nucleotides agree with TRBD2. Germline trimming cut 3 bases from V and 2 bases from J; bases unmatched to any gene: 6. Germline CDR1 is DFQATT and CDR2 is SNEGSKA (reference sequence). The CDR3 totals 15 residues. The CDR3 DNA reads TGCAGTGCTAGGCAACTAGCGGGATCTCAAGAGACCCAGTACTTC. Its protein product is CSARQLAGSQETQYF.

V is TRBV6-5 and J is TRBJ2-2; D might be TRBD2 (6 bases). This CDR3 has 13 residues. With 7 bases removed from V and 5 bases from J, the gap between germline ends came to 11 bases. The V gene's germline CDR1 is MNHEY and CDR2 SVGAGI. For the CDR3, the DNA is TGTGCCAGCATCAGACTAGATACCGGGGAGCTGTTTTTT. Its translation is CASIRLDTGELFF.

V is TRBV5-1 and J is TRBJ2-5; a possible D gene is TRBD1 (6 bases). The last part of the DNA fits TRBJ2-7 better; the J call may be wrong. Germline values: CDR1 SGHRS, CDR2 YFSETQ. This CDR3 contains 15 residues. CDR3 protein: CASSPQGPILYEQYF. In DNA form, the CDR3 reads TGCGCCAGCAGCCCTCAGGGGCCAATTCTCTACGAGCAGTACTTC.

The rearrangement uses TRBV4-1 and TRBJ2-1; 11 bases line up with TRBD2. The trim removed 0 bases at V and 8 bases at J, leaving 12 bases unmatched. Germline V lookup: CDR1 MGHRA, CDR2 YSYEKL. The length of the CDR3 is 18 residues. CDR3 sequence: CASSQDSGSGRAKHEQFF. For the CDR3, the DNA is TGCGCCAGCAGCCAAGATAGCGGTAGCGGGAGGGCCAAGCATGAGCAGTTCTTC.

This clonotype was seen a handful of times. The chain combines TRBV12-3 or TRBV12-4 with TRBJ1-1, with D tentatively TRBD1 (5 bases). The CDR3 is made up of 16 amino acids. Trimming left V 6 bases short and J 6 bases short, with 23 bases between. The CDR3 region has the DNA TGTGCCAGCAGCCACAGGAAGCTGGGTGGCCGCCCTGAAGCTTTCTTT. Its translation: CASSHRKLGGRPEAFF.

The chain uses TRBV5-1 and TRBJ2-5; the match to TRBD2 covers 13 bases. The DNA end lines up better with TRBJ2-1; the J call may be wrong. Germline CDR1 reads SGHRS; CDR2 reads YFSETQ. The CDR3 runs 16 residues. CDR3 DNA: TGCGCCAGCAGCCCCTCGGGACTAGCGGGACTAGGGGAGCAGTTCTTC. The encoded protein is CASSPSGLAGLGEQFF.

This clonotype was seen only a few times. The chain joins TRBV7-3 to TRBJ2-5, with a possible D match to TRBD1 (6 bases). This CDR3 contains 17 residues. Per the germline V gene, CDR1 is SGHTA and CDR2 is FQGTGA. V lost 2 bases to trimming and J lost 2 bases, with 18 bases between them. The CDR3 loop reads CASSLGKDSTGQETQYF. The CDR3 region has the DNA TGTGCCAGCAGCTTAGGAAAGGACAGCACCGGGCAAGAGACCCAGTACTTC.

In its sample, this clonotype was seen a few times. A read error is likely, as this CDR3 ends without the conserved phenylalanine or tryptophan. This chain connects TRBV5-1 to TRBJ2-7, with 8 positions matching TRBD1. The CDR3 runs 16 residues. Germline lookup yields CDR1 SGHRS and CDR2 YFSETQ. V was clipped by 4 bases and J by 5 bases; unmatched bases: 14. CDR3 residues: CASSPSSGQGHHEQYL. CDR3 DNA sequence: TGCGCCAGCAGCCCATCATCCGGACAGGGCCACCACGAGCAGTACCTC.

On this clonotype itself: The germline gene is not matched at one end of the junction; a read error may be the cause. The chain combines TRBV27 with TRBJ1-1; D remains unclear. The CDR3 is 13 residues long. CDR1 and CDR2 from the germline V gene are MNHEY and SMNVEV (reference sequence). CDR3 nucleotide sequence: TGTGCCAGCAGATTATTACCGAACACTGAAGCTTTCTTT. Its protein product is CASRLLPNTEAFF.

The rearrangement joins TRBV9 to TRBJ2-4, with TRBD1 matching 7 bases. This CDR3 contains 13 residues. The germline gives CDR1 SGDLS, CDR2 YYNGEE. Losses at the gene ends were 3 bases for V and 8 bases for J; bases not matched to a gene: 5. In DNA, the CDR3 is TGTGCCAGCAGCGGACAGGGAGCTGACATTCAGTACTTC. Its protein product is CASSGQGADIQYF. The variable domain in full, with the rest retrieved from reference TRBV9 and TRBJ2-4, is DSGVTQTPKHLITATGQRVTLRCSPRSGDLSVYWYQQSLDQGLQFLIQYYNGEERAKGNILERFSAQQFPDLHSELNLSSLELGDSALYFCASSGQGADIQYFGAGTRLSVL.